A single sample is the source of the 24 T cell receptor beta chains below, sequenced in a study of cytomegalovirus exposure and HLA in healthy donors. Amplification used 60 Vbeta primers and 13 Jbeta primers. Data came from immunoSEQ multiplex PCR; TCRdb stores just in-frame clones and leaves some out. This table holds a few hundred thousand clones, about 80% found once. The sample was PBMCs. The receptor source for this set is a girl between 10 and 17 years old in good health and CMV-seronegative.

This clone was seen a single time. The CDR3 region has the DNA TGTGCCAGCTCACCTTCCGGGACAGGGTACGCGGCTTTCTTT. Translation gives CASSPSGTGYAAFF. The chain couples TRBV18 to TRBJ1-1; 9 bases agree with TRBD1. The CDR3 sequence is 14 residues long. Germline lookup yields CDR1 KGHSH and CDR2 LQKENI. J gave up 11 bases and V 3 bases, and 10 bases lay outside the gene matches.

This clone came up once. The chain is built from TRBV7-9 and TRBJ2-7; TRBD2 matches 12 bases. The germline V gene encodes CDR1 SEHNR and CDR2 FQNEAQ (reference sequence). Losses at the gene ends were 1 base for V and 5 bases for J; bases not matched to a gene: 3. The CDR3 extends over 15 amino acids. The CDR3 spells CASSLVRLAGDEQYF. In DNA, the CDR3 is TGTGCCAGCAGCTTAGTTCGACTAGCGGGGGACGAGCAGTACTTC.

The CDR3 sequence: CATEGTSNTQYF. The CDR3 bases are TGTGCCACGGAAGGGACTAGCAATACGCAGTATTTT. The chain uses TRBV6-6 and TRBJ2-3, with 9 nucleotides matching TRBD2. With V trimmed by 10 bases and J by 7 bases, 6 bases remained unmatched. The CDR3 length is 12 residues. Germline assignment: CDR1 MNHNY and CDR2 SVGAGI (reference sequence).

This clone was seen a few times. The V gene is TRBV5-1, the J gene TRBJ1-2, with a possible D match to TRBD1 (6 bases). From germline, CDR1 is SGHRS and CDR2 YFSETQ. CDR3 length: 14 amino acids. The V end was cut by 0 bases, the J end by 4 bases, with 10 bases between. Here the CDR3 reads CASSLEQGTYGYTF. CDR3 coding DNA: TGCGCCAGCAGCTTGGAACAGGGAACCTATGGCTACACCTTC.

This sequence joins TRBV6-1 and TRBJ1-2, with a weak D call TRBD1 (5 bases). Germline V gene data show CDR1 as MNHNS and CDR2 as SASEGT. V was trimmed by 7 bases and J by 8 bases, leaving 17 bases between them. There are 13 residues in the CDR3. The CDR3 sequence is CASKTTVLNGYTF. The CDR3 DNA reads TGTGCCAGCAAGACGACAGTGTTGAACGGCTACACCTTC.

The V call is TRBV7-2, the J call TRBJ2-3; D is unresolved. With 2 bases removed from V and 5 bases from J, the gap between germline ends came to 11 bases. Germline V gene data show CDR1 as SGHTA and CDR2 as FQGNSA. This CDR3 comprises 14 residues. CDR3 DNA sequence: TGTGCCAGCAGCTTAACGCAGGTCATAGATACGCAGTATTTT. It yields the protein CASSLTQVIDTQYF. The complete variable domain, with remaining parts taken from reference TRBV7-2 and TRBJ2-3, reads GAGVSQSPSNKVTEKGKDVELRCDPISGHTALYWYRQSLGQGLEFLIYFQGNSAPDKSGLPSDRFSAERTGGSVSTLTIQRTQQEDSAVYLCASSLTQVIDTQYFGPGTRLTVL.

This chain uses TRBV28 with TRBJ2-1; 8 nucleotides align to TRBD2. Germline CDR1 and CDR2: MDHEN and SYDVKM. The CDR3 runs 17 residues. Trimming removed 5 bases from V and 1 base from J; junction bases left unmatched: 10. The DNA of the CDR3 is TGTGCCAGCAGTCCCGGACTAGCAGGTGGGTCCTACAATGAGCAGTTCTTC. Encoded protein: CASSPGLAGGSYNEQFF. The full variable domain, with the rest looked up from reference TRBV28 and TRBJ2-1, is DVKVTQSSRYLVKRTGEKVFLECVQDMDHENMFWYRQDPGLGLRLIYFSYDVKMKEKGDIPEGYSVSREKKERFSLILESASTNQTSMYLCASSPGLAGGSYNEQFFGPGTRLTVL.

This chain joins TRBV6-1 and TRBJ2-3, with D tentatively TRBD1 (7 bases). Germline V gives CDR1 MNHNS, CDR2 SASEGT. The CDR3 sequence is 15 residues long. Trimming took 2 bases from V and 3 from J, leaving 12 bases between them. CDR3 coding DNA: TGTGCCAGCAGTGAATCCTCAGGGGGGACAGATACGCAGTATTTT. It encodes CASSESSGGTDTQYF.

Written as DNA, the CDR3 is TGTGCCAGCAGCCCCGGGGACAGGGTAGCTGAAAAACTGTTTTTT. Amino acids: CASSPGDRVAEKLFF. The V call is TRBV28, the J call TRBJ1-4; 9 nucleotides align to TRBD1. The CDR3 runs to 15 residues. The ends lost 6 bases at V and 7 bases at J; junction bases unmatched: 9. Per germline, CDR1 MDHEN and CDR2 SYDVKM.

This chain links TRBV9 with TRBJ2-5; TRBD1 matches at 8 bases. The DNA end is more similar to TRBJ2-7, so the J call may be wrong. CDR1 is SGDLS and CDR2 is YYNGEE in the germline V gene. The CDR3 is 16 amino acids. For the CDR3, the DNA is TGTGCCAGCAGCTACGGGGGAACAGGGGGTATGTACGAGCAGTACTTC. Residues: CASSYGGTGGMYEQYF.

The chain joins TRBV2 to TRBJ1-6, with D possibly TRBD1 on 6 matching bases. Germline values: CDR1 SNHLY, CDR2 FYNNEI. V lost 5 bases and J 4 bases, leaving 12 bases between the germline ends. This CDR3 spans 15 amino acids. This CDR3 is CASSLSGTYNSPLHF. DNA for the CDR3: TGTGCCAGCAGTTTATCCGGGACATATAATTCACCCCTCCACTTT.

The rearrangement uses TRBV20-1 and TRBJ1-2; weak D call: TRBD1 (5 bases). Trimming removed 4 bases at V and 6 bases at J, with 9 bases between. The CDR3 is made up of 11 amino acids. Germline loops: CDR1 DFQATT, CDR2 SNEGSKA (reference sequence). The CDR3 region has the DNA TGCAGTGCTATAACGGGGGATGGCTACACCTTC. This encodes CSAITGDGYTF.

V gene TRBV5-4 combines with J gene TRBJ1-2; a weak D match, TRBD1 (5 bases). The germline V gene has CDR1 SGHNT and CDR2 YYREEE (reference sequence). The CDR3 extends over 12 amino acids. The germline V and J ends were trimmed by 0 bases and 5 bases, with 5 bases remaining between them. The CDR3 coding sequence is TGTGCCAGCAGCTTGGAGGGGTATGGCTACACCTTC. It codes for CASSLEGYGYTF.

The gene calls are TRBV11-2 and TRBJ2-2; no firm D call. The CDR3 is 14 residues long. Trimming stripped 1 base from V and 4 bases from J, with 7 bases between. CDR1 and CDR2 from the germline V gene are SGHAT and FQNNGV. DNA for the CDR3: TGTGCCAGCAGCTTAGCCCCTAGCACCGGGGAGCTGTTTTTT. It translates to CASSLAPSTGELFF.

J is TRBJ2-3 and V is TRBV28, with 10 bases lining up with TRBD2. This CDR3 region has 17 residues. V trimming: 5 bases; J trimming: 4 bases; junction bases outside the gene matches: 12. Germline V CDR1 and CDR2: MDHEN, SYDVKM. This CDR3 reads CASSLSRSGRASDTQYF. The CDR3 DNA follows: TGTGCCAGCAGTCTCTCGCGGAGCGGGAGGGCTTCAGATACGCAGTATTTT.

The V and J genes are TRBV6-1 and TRBJ1-2; a weak D match, TRBD1 (6 bases). CDR3 length: 13 residues. Deletions cut 8 bases from V and 6 bases from J, with 16 bases between. Per germline, CDR1 MNHNS and CDR2 SASEGT. The CDR3 DNA follows: TGTGCCAGCCGATTTACAACAGGGCATGGCTACACCTTC. Amino acid sequence: CASRFTTGHGYTF.

The genes are TRBV30 and TRBJ2-7, with D tentatively TRBD1 (7 bases). Trimming shortened V by 1 base and J by 9 bases, and 13 bases separated the two germline ends. The CDR3 length is 12 residues. Per germline, CDR1 GTSNPN and CDR2 SVGIG (reference sequence). The DNA of the CDR3 is TGTGCCTGGAGTGCCAGGGGGGTGGGGCAGTACTTC. This sequence encodes CAWSARGVGQYF.

V is TRBV7-2 and J is TRBJ1-3; D is perhaps TRBD1 (6 bases). Trimming left V 8 bases short and J 1 base short, with 9 bases between. Germline lookup yields CDR1 SGHTA and CDR2 FQGNSA. The CDR3 has 13 amino acids. This CDR3 reads CASRGTSGNTIYF. CDR3 in DNA: TGTGCCAGCCGAGGGACATCTGGAAACACCATATATTTT.

Only one count was recorded for this clone. The chain joins TRBV5-1 to TRBJ2-1, with TRBD2 matching 10 bases. Trimming cost V 0 bases and J 2 bases; bases outside gene matches: 8. CDR3 length: 18 amino acids. The V gene's germline CDR1 is SGHRS and CDR2 YFSETQ. CDR3 bases: TGCGCCAGCAGCTTGGAGGGACTAGCGTTCGGGGCCTACAATGAGCAGTTCTTC. It translates to CASSLEGLAFGAYNEQFF.

The chain combines TRBV6-1 with TRBJ2-7, with TRBD1 matching 7 bases. This CDR3 spans 13 amino acids. Germline trimming cut 6 bases from V and 10 bases from J; bases unmatched to any gene: 12. Germline V gives CDR1 MNHNS, CDR2 SASEGT. The CDR3: CASRITGVEFQYF. DNA of the CDR3: TGTGCCAGCAGAATTACAGGGGTTGAGTTTCAGTACTTC.

V and J are TRBV7-3 and TRBJ2-1; 11 bases are shared with TRBD2. This CDR3 spans 20 amino acids. Germline trimming cut 4 bases from V and 2 bases from J; bases unmatched to any gene: 16. Germline V gives CDR1 SGHTA, CDR2 FQGTGA. The CDR3: CASSSQARLAGGTTYNEQFF. The CDR3 DNA reads as TGTGCCAGCAGCTCCCAAGCGCGTCTAGCGGGAGGAACTACCTACAATGAGCAGTTCTTC.

The chain links TRBV4-2 to TRBJ2-1; 10 bases agree with TRBD2. Trimming removed 0 bases from V and 8 bases from J; junction bases left unmatched: 4. The CDR3 contains 15 residues. Germline CDR1 reads LGHNA; CDR2 reads YNFKEQ. The CDR3 DNA is TGTGCCAGCAGCCAAGATACTAGCGGGGTCGATGAGCAGTTCTTC. Translation gives CASSQDTSGVDEQFF.

This chain uses TRBV28 with TRBJ1-5; 8 bases fit TRBD1. This CDR3 spans 14 amino acids. Per germline, CDR1 MDHEN and CDR2 SYDVKM. V shed 5 bases and J 5 bases; nucleotides not matched to a gene: 5. CDR3 sequence (DNA): TGTGCCAGCAGTACCGGACAGGGATATCAGCCCCAGCATTTT. Translated: CASSTGQGYQPQHF.

The chain recombines TRBV15 with TRBJ1-5; D is uncertain. The CDR3 spans 16 residues. V was cut by 2 bases and J by 3 bases, with 14 bases left in between. Looked up from germline, CDR1 is LNHNV and CDR2 is YYDKDF (reference sequence). The CDR3 DNA reads TGTGCCACCAGCAGATTTTCAGCAGGCCTCAATCAGCCCCAGCATTTT. This sequence encodes CATSRFSAGLNQPQHF.